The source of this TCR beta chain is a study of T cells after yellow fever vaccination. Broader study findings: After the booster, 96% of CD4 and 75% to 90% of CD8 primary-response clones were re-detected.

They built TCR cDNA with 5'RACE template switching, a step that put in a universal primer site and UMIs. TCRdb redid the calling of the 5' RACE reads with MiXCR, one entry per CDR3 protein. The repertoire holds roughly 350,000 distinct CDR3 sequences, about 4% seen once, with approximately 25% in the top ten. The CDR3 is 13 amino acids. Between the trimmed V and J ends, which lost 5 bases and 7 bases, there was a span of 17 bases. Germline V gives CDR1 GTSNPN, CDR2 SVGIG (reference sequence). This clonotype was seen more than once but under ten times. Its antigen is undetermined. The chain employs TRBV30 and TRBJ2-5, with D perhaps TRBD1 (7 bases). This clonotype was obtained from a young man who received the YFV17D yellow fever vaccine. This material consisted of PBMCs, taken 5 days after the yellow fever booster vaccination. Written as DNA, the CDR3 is TGTGCCTGGGATCCTACAGGGGAGGCGACCCAGTACTTC. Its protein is CAWDPTGEATQYF.